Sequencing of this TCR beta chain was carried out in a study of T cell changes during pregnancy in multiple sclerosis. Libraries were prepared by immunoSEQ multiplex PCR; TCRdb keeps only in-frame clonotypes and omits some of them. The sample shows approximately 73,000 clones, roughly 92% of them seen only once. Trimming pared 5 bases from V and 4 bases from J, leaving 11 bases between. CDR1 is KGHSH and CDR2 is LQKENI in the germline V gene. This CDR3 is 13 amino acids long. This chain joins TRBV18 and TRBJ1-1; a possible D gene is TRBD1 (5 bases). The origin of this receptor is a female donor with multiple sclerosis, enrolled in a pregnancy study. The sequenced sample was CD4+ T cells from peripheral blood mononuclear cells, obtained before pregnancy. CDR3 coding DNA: TGTGCCAGCTCAAGAGACAGCCTCACTGAAGCTTTCTTT. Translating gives CASSRDSLTEAFF. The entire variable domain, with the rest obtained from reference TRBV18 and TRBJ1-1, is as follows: NAGVMQNPRHLVRRRGQEARLRCSPMKGHSHVYWYRQLPEEGLKFMVYLQKENIIDESGMPKERFSAEFPKEGPSILRIQQVVRGDSAAYFCASSRDSLTEAFFGQGTRLTVV.